The clone carrying this T cell receptor beta chain has only a few counts. It was RNA transcripts that yielded the amplified TCR beta CDR3 regions. The TCR CDR3 first-round RT-PCR relied on the HTBI primer set. Each CDR3 protein is one row after TCRdb ran MiXCR on the multiplex PCR reads. The sample comprises some 440,000 distinct CDR3 sequences, about 15% of which are singletons, and 11% to 15% rests with the top ten. The sample originates from a study of T cells in Graves' hyperthyroidism and ophthalmopathy. The overall study: Once the initial diagnosis was made, peripheral blood was obtained before any treatment.

The CDR3 totals 15 residues. V lost 1 base and J 6 bases, leaving 13 bases between the germline ends. In germline, CDR1 is LGHNA, CDR2 YNFKEQ. This sequence joins TRBV4-2 and TRBJ1-5; TRBD1 is a possible D gene (6 bases). The TCR sequence derives from a woman aged 18 to 35 with Graves' hyperthyroidism. The sample comprised blood. CDR3 region: CASSQALQGPQPQHF. The CDR3 region has the DNA TGTGCCAGCAGCCAAGCGTTGCAGGGGCCTCAGCCCCAGCATTTT.